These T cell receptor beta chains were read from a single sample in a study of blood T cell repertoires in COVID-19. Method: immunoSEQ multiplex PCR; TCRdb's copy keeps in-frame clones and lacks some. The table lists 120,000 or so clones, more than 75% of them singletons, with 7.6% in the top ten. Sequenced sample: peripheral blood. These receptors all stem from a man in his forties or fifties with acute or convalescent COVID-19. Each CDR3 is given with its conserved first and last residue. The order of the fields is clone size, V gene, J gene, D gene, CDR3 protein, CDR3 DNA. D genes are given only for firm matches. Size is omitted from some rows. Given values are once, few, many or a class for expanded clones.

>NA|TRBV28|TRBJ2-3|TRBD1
CASSLTGTGSRDTQYF
TGTGCCAGCAGTTTGACCGGGACAGGGAGTAGGGATACGCAGTATTTT
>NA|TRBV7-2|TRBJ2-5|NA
CASSSDTHQETQYF
TGTGCCAGCAGTTCCGACACGCACCAAGAGACCCAGTACTTC
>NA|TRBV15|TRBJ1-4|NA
CATSRDLSGPQRSLFF
TGTGCCACCAGCAGAGATCTTAGCGGACCTCAAAGGTCACTGTTTTTT
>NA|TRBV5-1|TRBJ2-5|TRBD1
CASSSGQGVGETQYF
TGCGCCAGCAGCTCGGGACAGGGGGTAGGAGAGACCCAGTACTTC
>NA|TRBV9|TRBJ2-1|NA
CASSVSSGEQFF
TGTGCCAGCAGCGTAAGTAGCGGTGAGCAGTTCTTC
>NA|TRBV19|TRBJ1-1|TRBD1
CASWQGVQGTEAFF
TGTGCCAGCTGGCAGGGGGTACAAGGCACTGAAGCTTTCTTT
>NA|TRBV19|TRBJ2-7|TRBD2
CASPNTSGRDYEQYF
TGTGCCAGTCCTAATACTAGCGGGAGGGACTACGAGCAGTACTTC
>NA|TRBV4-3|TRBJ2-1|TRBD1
CASSQQDRDNEQFF
TGCGCCAGCAGCCAACAAGACAGGGACAATGAGCAGTTCTTC
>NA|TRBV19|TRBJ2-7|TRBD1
CASKAGGFSEQYF
TGTGCCAGTAAGGCAGGGGGTTTCTCCGAGCAGTACTTC
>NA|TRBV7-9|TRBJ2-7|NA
CASSLDRWSYEQYF
TGTGCCAGCAGCTTAGACAGGTGGAGCTACGAGCAGTACTTC
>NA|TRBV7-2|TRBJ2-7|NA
CASSLVHSDTSSYEQYF
TGTGCCAGCAGCTTAGTTCACAGTGACACCAGCTCCTACGAGCAGTACTTC
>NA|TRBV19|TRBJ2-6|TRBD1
CASNEGALSSGANVLTF
TGTGCCAGTAACGAGGGGGCCCTAAGCTCTGGGGCCAACGTCCTGACTTTC
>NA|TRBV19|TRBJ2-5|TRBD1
CASSKGASGQGAGETQYF
TGTGCCAGTAGTAAGGGGGCGAGTGGACAGGGGGCCGGTGAGACCCAGTACTTC
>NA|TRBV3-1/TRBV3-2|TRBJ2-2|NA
CASSQVLSGIRSNTGELFF
TGTGCCAGCAGCCAAGTTCTCTCCGGGATACGCTCGAACACCGGGGAGCTGTTTTTT
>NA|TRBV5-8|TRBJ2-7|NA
CASSLLAGSVYEQYF
TGTGCCAGCAGCTTATTGGCAGGGTCGGTCTACGAGCAGTACTTC
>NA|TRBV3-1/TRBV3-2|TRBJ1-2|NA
CASSPPGRDGYTF
TGTGCCAGCAGCCCCCCTGGGAGGGATGGCTACACCTTC
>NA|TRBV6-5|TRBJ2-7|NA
CASSSQGTSYEQYF
TGTGCCAGCAGCTCTCAGGGGACCTCCTACGAGCAGTACTTC
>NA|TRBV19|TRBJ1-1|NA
CASHREGNTEAFF
TGTGCCAGTCACAGGGAGGGGAACACTGAAGCTTTCTTT
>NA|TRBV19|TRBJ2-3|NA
CASSRTAGMADTQYF
TGTGCCAGTAGTAGGACGGCCGGGATGGCAGATACGCAGTATTTT
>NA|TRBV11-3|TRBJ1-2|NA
CASSPDSRPGGYTF
TGTGCCAGCAGCCCAGATTCACGGCCGGGTGGCTACACCTTC
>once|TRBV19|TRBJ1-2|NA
CAGRGEGYGYTF
TGTGCCGGACGTGGGGAGGGCTATGGCTACACCTTC
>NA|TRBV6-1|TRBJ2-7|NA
CASSESRGEGYEQYF
TGTGCCAGCAGTGAAAGTCGGGGAGAGGGCTACGAGCAGTACTTC
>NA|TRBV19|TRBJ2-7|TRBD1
CASSPGQALIVGSYEQYF
TGTGCCAGTAGCCCGGGACAGGCCCTTATAGTTGGCTCCTACGAGCAGTACTTC
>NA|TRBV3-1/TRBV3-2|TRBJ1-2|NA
CASSQGEGKAGYTF
TGTGCCAGCAGCCAAGGGGAGGGAAAGGCTGGCTACACCTTC
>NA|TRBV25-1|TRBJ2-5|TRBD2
CASSEWGGIGQETQYF
TGTGCCAGCAGTGAATGGGGGGGAATAGGACAAGAGACCCAGTACTTC
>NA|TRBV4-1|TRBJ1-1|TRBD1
CASSQQGAQVPEAFF
TGCGCCAGCAGCCAACAGGGGGCCCAAGTCCCTGAAGCTTTCTTT
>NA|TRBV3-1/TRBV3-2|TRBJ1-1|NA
CASSQQGTTTEAFF
TGTGCCAGCAGCCAACAGGGTACGACCACTGAAGCTTTCTTT
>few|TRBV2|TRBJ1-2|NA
CASRKTVEGVYGYTF
TGTGCCAGCAGGAAGACAGTCGAGGGGGTCTATGGCTACACCTTC
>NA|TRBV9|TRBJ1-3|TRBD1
CASSARDSGGNTIYF
TGTGCCAGCAGCGCTCGGGACAGTGGGGGAAACACCATATATTTT
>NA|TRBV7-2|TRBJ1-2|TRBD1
CASSPPGTGGRGYTF
TGTGCCAGCAGCCCCCCCGGGACAGGGGGTCGGGGCTACACCTTC
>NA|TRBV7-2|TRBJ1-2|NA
CASSLGGGFYGYTF
TGTGCCAGCAGCTTAGGGGGAGGTTTCTATGGCTACACCTTC
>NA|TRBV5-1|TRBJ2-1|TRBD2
CASSLGIGTSGSSYNEQFF
TGCGCCAGCAGCTTGGGGATCGGGACTAGCGGTAGCTCCTACAATGAGCAGTTCTTC
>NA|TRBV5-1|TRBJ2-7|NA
CASSLDRQGGRYEQYF
TGCGCCAGCAGCTTGGACAGGCAGGGGGGAAGGTACGAGCAGTACTTC
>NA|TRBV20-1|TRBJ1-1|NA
CSALKNTEAFF
TGCAGTGCTCTAAAGAACACTGAAGCTTTCTTT
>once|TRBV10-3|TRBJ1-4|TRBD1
CAIRGTANEKLFF
TGTGCCATCAGAGGGACAGCTAATGAAAAACTGTTTTTT
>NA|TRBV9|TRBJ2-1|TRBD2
CASSVGTSGIYNEQFF
TGTGCCAGCAGCGTGGGGACTAGCGGGATTTACAATGAGCAGTTCTTC
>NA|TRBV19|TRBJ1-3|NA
CASTGSEVTSGNTIYF
TGTGCCAGTACAGGGTCCGAAGTCACCTCTGGAAACACCATATATTTT
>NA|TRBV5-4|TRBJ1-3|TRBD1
CASGTGGGNTIYF
TGTGCCAGCGGGACAGGGGGTGGAAACACCATATATTTT
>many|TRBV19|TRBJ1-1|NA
CASSITGNTEAFF
TGTGCCAGTAGTATAACAGGGAACACTGAAGCTTTCTTT
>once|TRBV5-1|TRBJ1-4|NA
CASSQGTYEKLFF
TGCGCCAGCAGCCAGGGGACGTATGAAAAACTGTTTTTT
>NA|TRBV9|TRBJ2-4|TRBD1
CASSVGQGNIQYF
TGTGCCAGCAGCGTTGGACAGGGAAACATTCAGTACTTC
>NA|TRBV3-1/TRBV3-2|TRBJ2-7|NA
CASSQLAEQYF
TGTGCCAGCAGCCAATTGGCCGAGCAGTACTTC
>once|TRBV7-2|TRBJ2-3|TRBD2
CASSPFSLAGGGDTQYF
TGTGCCAGCAGCCCATTCTCGCTAGCGGGAGGAGGAGATACGCAGTATTTT
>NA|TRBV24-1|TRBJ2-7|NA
CATTPATIRAYEQYF
TGTGCCACCACGCCCGCGACAATACGAGCCTACGAGCAGTACTTC
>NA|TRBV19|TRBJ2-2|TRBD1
CASSNRQGQNTGELFF
TGTGCCAGTAGTAATAGACAGGGCCAGAACACCGGGGAGCTGTTTTTT
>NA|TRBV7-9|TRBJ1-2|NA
CASSFYQKGSNYGYTF
TGTGCCAGCAGCTTTTACCAAAAGGGGTCTAACTATGGCTACACCTTC
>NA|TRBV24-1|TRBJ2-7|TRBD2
CATSDAGLAGGYEQYF
TGTGCCACCAGTGACGCCGGACTAGCGGGAGGATATGAGCAGTACTTC